The rows below give T cell receptor beta chains drawn from one sample of a study of cytomegalovirus exposure and HLA in healthy donors. The assay was immunoSEQ multiplex PCR, and TCRdb's table has in-frame clones only and misses some. There are 100,000 to 150,000 clones in the sample; around 78% occur only once, and about 3.5% lies in the top ten. The sample comprised PBMCs. The origin of the receptors is a middle-aged man in good health and CMV-seronegative. Both conserved end residues are part of each CDR3. The D gene is left open where the match is weak. Clone sizes are given selectively: once, few, many, or a class where the clone is expanded.

v_gene	d_gene	abundance	j_gene	CDR3nt	CDR3aa
TRBV5-6	-	-	TRBJ1-6	TGTGCCAGCAGCTTGGAGCGCAGGGGCGGATCACCCCTCCACTTT	CASSLERRGGSPLHF
TRBV4-1	-	-	TRBJ1-5	TGCGCCAGCAGCCAGTCGCCCGGAGCTAATCAGCCCCAGCATTTT	CASSQSPGANQPQHF
TRBV19	-	-	TRBJ2-1	TGTGCCAGTAGCCTGGACTCAGGTCCCCCAGGCGAGCAGTTCTTC	CASSLDSGPPGEQFF
TRBV30	-	few	TRBJ1-2	TGTGCCTGGAATCCGGACAGCTATGGCTACACCTTC	CAWNPDSYGYTF
TRBV30	-	few	TRBJ2-2	TGTGCCTGGAGCCACACCTGGGAGCTGTTTTTT	CAWSHTWELFF
TRBV18	TRBD2	-	TRBJ2-7	TGTGCCAGCCGAATAGCGGGGGGATTCGAGCAGTACTTC	CASRIAGGFEQYF
TRBV28	-	-	TRBJ1-3	TGTGCCAGCAGTTTGTCGACAGCGAGCTCTGGAAACACCATATATTTT	CASSLSTASSGNTIYF
TRBV9	-	few	TRBJ1-1	TGTGCCAGCAGCGCCATGGACAAGAACACTGAAGCTTTCTTT	CASSAMDKNTEAFF
TRBV6-6	TRBD1	-	TRBJ1-1	TGTGCCTCGATGGGACAGGGGTACGGGACTGAAGCTTTCTTT	CASMGQGYGTEAFF
TRBV27	TRBD1	-	TRBJ1-4	TGTGCCAGCGGGCTGACAGGGGCTTTTGAAAAACTGTTTTTT	CASGLTGAFEKLFF
TRBV7-8	-	-	TRBJ1-4	TGTGCCAGCAGCTCTCCGGGAAGTGCTAATGAAAAACTGTTTTTT	CASSSPGSANEKLFF
TRBV7-9	TRBD1	once	TRBJ1-3	TGTGCCAGCAGCTCAGTGATGAAGGGACAGGGGACTGGAAACACCATATATTTT	CASSSVMKGQGTGNTIYF
TRBV6-6	TRBD1	once	TRBJ1-1	TGTGCCAGCGACACAGGGGTAGGAACTGAAGCTTTCTTT	CASDTGVGTEAFF
TRBV6-5	-	-	TRBJ1-5	TGTGCCAGCAAAACTTCAGGGAGGGATCAGCCCCAGCATTTT	CASKTSGRDQPQHF
TRBV18	TRBD1	-	TRBJ1-6	TGTGCCAGCTCACCAGACAGGGGTGGTTCACCCCTCCACTTT	CASSPDRGGSPLHF
TRBV15	TRBD1	-	TRBJ1-3	TGTGCCACCAGCAGAGCTACAGGGGGTGTTGACACCATATATTTT	CATSRATGGVDTIYF
TRBV27	TRBD1	-	TRBJ1-1	TGTGCCAGCAGTTCAGACAGGGGAGCTTTCTTT	CASSSDRGAFF
TRBV6-1	-	-	TRBJ1-2	TGTGCCAGCAGTGACGTGACAGAAGCTAACTATGGCTACACCTTC	CASSDVTEANYGYTF
TRBV7-3	-	once	TRBJ2-2	TGTGCCAGCAGCCCGCTAGGCGGGGAGCTGTTTTTT	CASSPLGGELFF
TRBV18	-	-	TRBJ2-1	TGTGCCAGCTCACAAGGGGCGAATGTTGAGCAGTTCTTC	CASSQGANVEQFF
TRBV2	-	-	TRBJ1-5	TGTGCCAGCAGTGATAGGGGGGGGAGCAATCAGCCCCAGCATTTT	CASSDRGGSNQPQHF
TRBV11-3	-	-	TRBJ2-2	TGTGCCAGCAGCTTATCCCGGGCCGGGGAGCTGTTTTTT	CASSLSRAGELFF
TRBV13	-	-	TRBJ2-7	TGTGCCAGCAGCTTAGGACTAGCAAACAAATACGAGCAGTACTTC	CASSLGLANKYEQYF
TRBV7-9	-	few	TRBJ2-3	TGTGCCAGCAGCTTAGATACAGACCCTAGCACAGATACGCAGTATTTT	CASSLDTDPSTDTQYF
TRBV4-2	TRBD1	-	TRBJ2-3	TGTGCCAGCAGCCACAACTCAGGGGGTGAAGATACGCAGTATTTT	CASSHNSGGEDTQYF
TRBV9	-	-	TRBJ2-7	TGTGCCAGCAGCGTAGTTCTAGGGGCGGCCTACGAGCAGTACTTC	CASSVVLGAAYEQYF
TRBV7-3	-	-	TRBJ2-3	TGTGCCAGCAGCCCCCGTCGGGGGTCAGATACGCAGTATTTT	CASSPRRGSDTQYF
TRBV28	TRBD1	few	TRBJ2-7	TGTGCCAGCAGTTTATTAGCCAACCGACAGGGGTCGATTTACGAGCAGTACTTC	CASSLLANRQGSIYEQYF
TRBV23-1	TRBD1	-	TRBJ2-1	TGCGCCAGCAGTCAAAGAAGACAGGGGTTTTCCTACAATGAGCAGTTCTTC	CASSQRRQGFSYNEQFF
TRBV25-1	-	-	TRBJ1-2	TGTGCCAGCAGTCCAGGGTCTAACTATGGCTACACCTTC	CASSPGSNYGYTF
TRBV4-3	TRBD1	-	TRBJ2-1	TGCGCCAGCAGCCAAGAGGGACAGGAGCAGTTCTTC	CASSQEGQEQFF
TRBV5-6	-	-	TRBJ1-3	TGTGCCAGCAGCTGGCGGGGTTCCCAAGCCTCTGGAAACACCATATATTTT	CASSWRGSQASGNTIYF